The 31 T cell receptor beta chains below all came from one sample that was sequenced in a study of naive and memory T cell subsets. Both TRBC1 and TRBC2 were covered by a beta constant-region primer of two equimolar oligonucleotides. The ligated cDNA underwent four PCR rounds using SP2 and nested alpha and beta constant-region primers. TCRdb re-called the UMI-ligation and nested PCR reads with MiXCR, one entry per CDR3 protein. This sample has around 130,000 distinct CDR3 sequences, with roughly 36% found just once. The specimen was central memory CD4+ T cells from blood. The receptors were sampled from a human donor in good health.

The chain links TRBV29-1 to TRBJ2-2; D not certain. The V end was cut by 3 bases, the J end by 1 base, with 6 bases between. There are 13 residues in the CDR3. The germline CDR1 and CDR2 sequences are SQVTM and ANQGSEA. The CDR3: CSVDTKNTGELFF. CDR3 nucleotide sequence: TGCAGCGTTGACACGAAGAACACCGGGGAGCTGTTTTTT.

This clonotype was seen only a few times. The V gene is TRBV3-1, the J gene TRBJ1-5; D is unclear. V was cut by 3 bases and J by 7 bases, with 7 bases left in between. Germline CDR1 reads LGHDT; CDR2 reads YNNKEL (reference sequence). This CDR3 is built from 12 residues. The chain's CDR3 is CASSQGEQPQHF. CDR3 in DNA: TGTGCCAGCAGCCAGGGTGAACAGCCCCAGCATTTT.

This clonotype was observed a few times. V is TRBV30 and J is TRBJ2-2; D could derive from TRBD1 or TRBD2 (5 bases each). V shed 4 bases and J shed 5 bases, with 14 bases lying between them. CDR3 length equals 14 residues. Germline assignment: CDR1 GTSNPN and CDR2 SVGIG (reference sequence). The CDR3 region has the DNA TGTGCCTGGACCCGGGACGGTGGGACCGGGGAGCTGTTTTTT. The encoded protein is CAWTRDGGTGELFF.

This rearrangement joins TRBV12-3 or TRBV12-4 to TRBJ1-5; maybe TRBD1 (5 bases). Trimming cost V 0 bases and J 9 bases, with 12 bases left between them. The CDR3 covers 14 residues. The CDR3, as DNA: TGTGCCAGCAGTTTAGCGGGGCGATCGCTGCCCCAGCATTTT. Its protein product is CASSLAGRSLPQHF.

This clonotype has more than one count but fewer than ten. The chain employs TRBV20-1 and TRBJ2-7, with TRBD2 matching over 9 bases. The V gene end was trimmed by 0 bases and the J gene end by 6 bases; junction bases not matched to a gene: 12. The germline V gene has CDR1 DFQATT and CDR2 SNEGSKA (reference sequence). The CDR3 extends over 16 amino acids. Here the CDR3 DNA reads TGCAGTGCTAGAGATCCCTGGTCTAGCGGGAATGGCGAGCAGTACTTC. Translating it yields CSARDPWSSGNGEQYF.

The chain's CDR3 is CASSGGASYNEQFF. CDR3 nucleotide sequence: TGTGCCAGCTCGGGGGGAGCGTCCTACAATGAGCAGTTCTTC. The rearrangement joins TRBV18 to TRBJ2-1; perhaps TRBD2 as D (6 bases). Germline V gene lookup returns CDR1 KGHSH and CDR2 LQKENI. Between the trimmed V and J ends, which lost 6 bases and 1 base, there was a span of 10 bases. There are 14 residues in the CDR3.

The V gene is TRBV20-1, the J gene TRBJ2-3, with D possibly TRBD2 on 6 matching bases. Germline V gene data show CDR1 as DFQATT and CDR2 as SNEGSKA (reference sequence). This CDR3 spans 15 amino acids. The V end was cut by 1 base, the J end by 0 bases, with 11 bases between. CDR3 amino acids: CSARGGDHSTDTQYF. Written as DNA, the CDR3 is TGCAGTGCTAGAGGGGGGGACCATAGCACAGATACGCAGTATTTT.

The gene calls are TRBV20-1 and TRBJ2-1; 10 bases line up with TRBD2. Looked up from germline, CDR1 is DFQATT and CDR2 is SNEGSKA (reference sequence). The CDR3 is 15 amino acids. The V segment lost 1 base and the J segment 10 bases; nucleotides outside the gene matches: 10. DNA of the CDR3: TGCAGTGCTAGAGTCCCAGCGGGAGGGCTTGGGGAGCAGTTCTTC. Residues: CSARVPAGGLGEQFF.

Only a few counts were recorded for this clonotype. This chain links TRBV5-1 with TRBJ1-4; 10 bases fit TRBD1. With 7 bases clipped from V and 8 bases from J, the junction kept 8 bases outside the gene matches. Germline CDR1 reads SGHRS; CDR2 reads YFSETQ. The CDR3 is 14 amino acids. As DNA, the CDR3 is TGCGCCAGCGGATGGACAGGGGGTTCGGAAAAACTGTTTTTT. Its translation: CASGWTGGSEKLFF.

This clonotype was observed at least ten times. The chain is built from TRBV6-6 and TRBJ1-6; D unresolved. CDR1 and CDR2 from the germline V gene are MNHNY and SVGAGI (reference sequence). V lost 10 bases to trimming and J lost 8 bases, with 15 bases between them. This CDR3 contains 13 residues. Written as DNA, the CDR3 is TGTGCCATCAAAGGGCAGAAGGATTCACCCCTCCACTTT. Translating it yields CAIKGQKDSPLHF.

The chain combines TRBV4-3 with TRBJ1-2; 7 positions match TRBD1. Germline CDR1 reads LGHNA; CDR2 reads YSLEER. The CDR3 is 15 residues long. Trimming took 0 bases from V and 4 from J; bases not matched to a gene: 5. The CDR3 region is CASSQELQGFYGYTF. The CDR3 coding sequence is TGCGCCAGCAGCCAAGAATTACAGGGGTTCTATGGCTACACCTTC.

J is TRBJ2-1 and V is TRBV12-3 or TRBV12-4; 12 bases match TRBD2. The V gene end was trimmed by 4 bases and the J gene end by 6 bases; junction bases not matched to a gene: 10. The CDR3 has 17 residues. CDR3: CASSSYRGTSGLNEQFF. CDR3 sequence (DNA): TGTGCCAGCAGTTCCTACCGTGGGACTAGCGGGCTCAATGAGCAGTTCTTC.

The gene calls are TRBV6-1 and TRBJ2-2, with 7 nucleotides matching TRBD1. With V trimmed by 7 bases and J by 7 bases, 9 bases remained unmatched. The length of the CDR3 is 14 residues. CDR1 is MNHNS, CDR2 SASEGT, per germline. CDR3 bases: TGTGCCAGCAAAGACAGGGTAGAAGGCGGGGAGCTGTTTTTT. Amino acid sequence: CASKDRVEGGELFF.

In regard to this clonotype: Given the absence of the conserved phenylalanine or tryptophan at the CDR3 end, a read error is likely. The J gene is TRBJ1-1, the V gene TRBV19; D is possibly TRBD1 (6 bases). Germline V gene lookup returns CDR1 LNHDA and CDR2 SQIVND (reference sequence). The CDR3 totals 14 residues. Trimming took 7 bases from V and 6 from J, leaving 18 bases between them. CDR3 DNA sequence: TGTGCCAGTACCGTAACAGGGAGTCGGCCTGAAGCTTTCCTT. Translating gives CASTVTGSRPEAFL.

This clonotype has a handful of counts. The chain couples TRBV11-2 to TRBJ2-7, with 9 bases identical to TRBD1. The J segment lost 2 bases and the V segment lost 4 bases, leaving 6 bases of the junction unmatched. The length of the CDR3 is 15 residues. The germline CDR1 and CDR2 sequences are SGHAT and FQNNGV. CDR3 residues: CASSSGTGRTYEQYF. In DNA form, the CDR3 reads TGTGCCAGCAGCTCTGGGACAGGGCGTACCTACGAGCAGTACTTC.

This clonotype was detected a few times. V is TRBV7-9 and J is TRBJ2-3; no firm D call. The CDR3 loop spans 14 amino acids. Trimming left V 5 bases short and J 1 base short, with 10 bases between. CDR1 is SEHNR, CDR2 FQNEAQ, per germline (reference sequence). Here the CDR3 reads CASSEVLRTDTQYF. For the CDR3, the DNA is TGTGCCAGCAGCGAAGTACTCCGCACAGATACGCAGTATTTT.

The CDR3 region is CASTGDWGEQYF. The CDR3 region has the DNA TGTGCCAGCACCGGGGATTGGGGGGAGCAGTACTTC. The chain combines TRBV6-1 with TRBJ2-7; D possibly matches TRBD1 or TRBD2 (5 bases each). This CDR3 spans 12 amino acids. Germline V lookup: CDR1 MNHNS, CDR2 SASEGT. Trimming took 7 bases from V and 7 from J, leaving 14 bases between them.

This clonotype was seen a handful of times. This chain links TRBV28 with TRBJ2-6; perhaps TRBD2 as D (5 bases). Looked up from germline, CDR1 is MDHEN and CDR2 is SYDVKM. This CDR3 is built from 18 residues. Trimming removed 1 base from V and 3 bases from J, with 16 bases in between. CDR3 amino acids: CASSLLGPSEGGANVLTF. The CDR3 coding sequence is TGTGCCAGCAGTTTATTAGGTCCCTCCGAGGGTGGGGCCAACGTCCTGACTTTC.

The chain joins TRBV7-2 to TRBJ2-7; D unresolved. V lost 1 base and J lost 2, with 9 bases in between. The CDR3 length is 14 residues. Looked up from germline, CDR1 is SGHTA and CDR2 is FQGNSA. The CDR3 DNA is TGTGCCAGCAGCTTAGATGCAGGAACCTACGAGCAGTACTTC. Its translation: CASSLDAGTYEQYF.

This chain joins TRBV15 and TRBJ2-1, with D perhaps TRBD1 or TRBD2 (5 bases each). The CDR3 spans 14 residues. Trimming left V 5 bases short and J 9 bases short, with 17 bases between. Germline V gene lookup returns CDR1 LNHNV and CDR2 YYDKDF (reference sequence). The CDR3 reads CATSGGFVFSEQFF. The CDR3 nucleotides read TGTGCCACCAGCGGGGGTTTCGTGTTTAGTGAGCAGTTCTTC.

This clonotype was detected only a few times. The CDR3 sequence: CASSLFQGALGANVLTF. CDR3 in DNA: TGTGCCAGCAGCTTATTTCAGGGGGCGCTGGGGGCCAACGTCCTGACTTTC. The genes are TRBV7-2 and TRBJ2-6; 8 bases line up with TRBD1. J gave up 4 bases and V 2 bases, and 7 bases lay outside the gene matches. The length of the CDR3 is 17 residues. The germline V gene encodes CDR1 SGHTA and CDR2 FQGNSA.

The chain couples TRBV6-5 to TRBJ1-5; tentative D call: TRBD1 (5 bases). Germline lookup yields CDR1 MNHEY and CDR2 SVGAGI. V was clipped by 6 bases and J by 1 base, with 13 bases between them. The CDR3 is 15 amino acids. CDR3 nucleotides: TGTGCCAGCAGGGAGGGGATCTTCAGCAATCAGCCCCAGCATTTT. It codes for CASREGIFSNQPQHF.

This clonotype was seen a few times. The CDR3 sequence: CASRQPSSGANVLTF. The CDR3 nucleotides read TGTGCCAGTAGGCAACCAAGCTCTGGGGCCAACGTCCTGACTTTC. This rearrangement joins TRBV19 to TRBJ2-6; D remains unclear. The CDR3 runs to 15 residues. V was shortened by 6 bases and J by 0 bases, with 9 bases between the two germline ends. Looked up from germline, CDR1 is LNHDA and CDR2 is SQIVND (reference sequence).

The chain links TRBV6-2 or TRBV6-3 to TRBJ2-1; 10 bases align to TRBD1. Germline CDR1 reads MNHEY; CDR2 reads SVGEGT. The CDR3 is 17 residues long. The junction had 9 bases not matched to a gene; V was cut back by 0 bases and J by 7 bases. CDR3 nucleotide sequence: TGTGCCAGCAGTTACTCGGGCCCGGGACAGGGGAGGAATGAGCAGTTCTTC. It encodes CASSYSGPGQGRNEQFF.

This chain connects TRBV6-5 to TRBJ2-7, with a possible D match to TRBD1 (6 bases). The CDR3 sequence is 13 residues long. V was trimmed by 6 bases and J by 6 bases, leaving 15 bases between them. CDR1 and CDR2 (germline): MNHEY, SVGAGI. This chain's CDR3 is CASRLQGSLEQYF. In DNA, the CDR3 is TGTGCCAGCAGACTACAGGGTTCACTCGAGCAGTACTTC.

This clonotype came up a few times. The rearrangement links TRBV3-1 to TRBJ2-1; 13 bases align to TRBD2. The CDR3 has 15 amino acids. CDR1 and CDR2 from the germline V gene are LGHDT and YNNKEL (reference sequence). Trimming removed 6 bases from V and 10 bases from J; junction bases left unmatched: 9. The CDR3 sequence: CASRPLAGGPWEQFF. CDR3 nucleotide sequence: TGTGCCAGCAGACCACTAGCGGGAGGGCCTTGGGAGCAGTTCTTC.

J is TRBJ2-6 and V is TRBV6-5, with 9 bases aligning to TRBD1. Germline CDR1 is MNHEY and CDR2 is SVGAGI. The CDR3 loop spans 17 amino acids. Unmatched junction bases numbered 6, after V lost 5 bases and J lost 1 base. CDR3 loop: CASSKTGGLSGANVLTF. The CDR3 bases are TGTGCCAGCAGTAAAACAGGGGGCCTATCTGGGGCCAACGTCCTGACTTTC.

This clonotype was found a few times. The CDR3: CASSYGGLPGASYNEQFF. As DNA, the CDR3 is TGTGCCAGCAGTTACGGGGGACTCCCGGGGGCCTCCTACAATGAGCAGTTCTTC. This chain connects TRBV6-5 to TRBJ2-1; D may correspond to TRBD1 or TRBD2 (6 bases each). The CDR3 runs to 18 residues. Trimming shortened V by 2 bases and J by 0 bases, and 17 bases separated the two germline ends. Germline V lookup: CDR1 MNHEY, CDR2 SVGAGI.

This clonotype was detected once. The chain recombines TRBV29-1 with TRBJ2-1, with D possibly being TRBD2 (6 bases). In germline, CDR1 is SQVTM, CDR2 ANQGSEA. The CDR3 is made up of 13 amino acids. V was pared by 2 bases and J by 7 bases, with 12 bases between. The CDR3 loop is CSVEPRGRNEQFF. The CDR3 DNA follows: TGCAGCGTTGAACCCCGGGGGAGAAATGAGCAGTTCTTC.

CDR3: CASSFGQFYDQPQHF. CDR3 in DNA: TGTGCCAGCAGTTTCGGGCAGTTTTATGACCAGCCCCAGCATTTT. The V and J genes are TRBV28 and TRBJ1-5; D not certain. V shed 3 bases and J shed 7 bases, with 16 bases lying between them. Germline V gene sequence: CDR1 MDHEN, CDR2 SYDVKM. The CDR3 is made up of 15 amino acids.

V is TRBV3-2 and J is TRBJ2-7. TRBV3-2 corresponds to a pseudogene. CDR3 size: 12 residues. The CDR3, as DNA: TGTGCCAGCCGCCGCGTCGCCTACGAGCAGTACTTC. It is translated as CASRRVAYEQYF.